This TCR beta chain was retrieved from a study of Ad26.COV2.S vaccination and SARS-CoV-2 variants. In the study overall: Into the muscle, Ad26.COV2.S was dosed once or twice, 56 days apart.

Treatment in this sample: about 20 received Ad26.COV2.S at low or high dose, single or two shots; about 5 received placebo; per-sample allocation not given. Repertoires come from day 63 after the first vaccine or placebo injection. Generated by immunoSEQ multiplex PCR, the TCRdb table keeps only in-frame clones and is missing some. The data hold about 400,000 clones, with roughly 90% observed a single time. The CDR3 is made up of 14 amino acids. V lost 8 bases, J lost 2 bases, and 16 bases lay in between. Germline assignment: CDR1 SGHRS and CDR2 YFSETQ. Sequenced material: peripheral blood, taken in a trial of Ad26.COV2.S vaccine versus placebo. The chain joins TRBV5-1 to TRBJ1-2, with D hard to call. The origin of this receptor is a person aged 18-60 years who received the Ad26.COV2.S COVID-19 vaccine or a placebo. The CDR3 loop is CASSGSPSNYGYTF. The DNA for the CDR3 is TGCGCCAGTAGTGGGTCCCCCTCCAACTATGGCTACACCTTC.